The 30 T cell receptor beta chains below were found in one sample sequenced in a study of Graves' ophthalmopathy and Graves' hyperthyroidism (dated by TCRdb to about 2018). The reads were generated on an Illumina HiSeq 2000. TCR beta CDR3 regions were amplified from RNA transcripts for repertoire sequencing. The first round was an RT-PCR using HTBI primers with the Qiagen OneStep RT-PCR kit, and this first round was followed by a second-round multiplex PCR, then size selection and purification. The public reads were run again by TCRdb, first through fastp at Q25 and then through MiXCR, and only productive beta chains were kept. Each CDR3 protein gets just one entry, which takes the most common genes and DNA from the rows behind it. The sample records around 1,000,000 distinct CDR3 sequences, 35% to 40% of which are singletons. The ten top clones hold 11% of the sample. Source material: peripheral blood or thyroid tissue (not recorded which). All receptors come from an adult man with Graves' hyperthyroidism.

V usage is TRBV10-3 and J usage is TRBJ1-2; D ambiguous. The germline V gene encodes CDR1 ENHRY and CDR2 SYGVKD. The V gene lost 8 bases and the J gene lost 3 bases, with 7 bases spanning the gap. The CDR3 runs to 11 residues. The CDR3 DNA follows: TGTGCCATCGGCCGGGACTATGGCTACACCTTC. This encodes CAIGRDYGYTF.

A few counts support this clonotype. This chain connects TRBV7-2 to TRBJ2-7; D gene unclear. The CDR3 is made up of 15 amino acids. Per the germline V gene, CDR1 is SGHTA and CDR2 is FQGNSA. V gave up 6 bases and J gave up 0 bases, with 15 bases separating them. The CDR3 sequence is CASSRTADTSYEQYF. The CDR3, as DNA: TGTGCCAGCAGTCGGACCGCAGACACCTCCTACGAGCAGTACTTC.

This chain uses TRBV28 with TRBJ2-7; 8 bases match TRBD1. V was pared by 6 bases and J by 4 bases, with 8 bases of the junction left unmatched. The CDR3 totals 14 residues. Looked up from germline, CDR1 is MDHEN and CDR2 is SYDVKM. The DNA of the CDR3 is TGTGCCAGCAGCATCCCAGGGGGCTCGTACGAGCAGTACTTC. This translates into CASSIPGGSYEQYF.

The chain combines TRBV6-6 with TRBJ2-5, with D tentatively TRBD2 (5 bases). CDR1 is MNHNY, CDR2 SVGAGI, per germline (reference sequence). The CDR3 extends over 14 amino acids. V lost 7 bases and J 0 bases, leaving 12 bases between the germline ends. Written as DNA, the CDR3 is TGTGCCAGCAATCCATCCGGGGACCAAGAGACCCAGTACTTC. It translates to CASNPSGDQETQYF.

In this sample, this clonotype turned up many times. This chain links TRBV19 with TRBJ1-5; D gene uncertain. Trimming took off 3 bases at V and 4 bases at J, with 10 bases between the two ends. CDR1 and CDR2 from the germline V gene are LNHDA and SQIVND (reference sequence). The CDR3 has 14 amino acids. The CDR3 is CASSISGSNQPQHF. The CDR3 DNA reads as TGTGCCAGTAGTATTAGTGGGTCAAATCAGCCCCAGCATTTT.

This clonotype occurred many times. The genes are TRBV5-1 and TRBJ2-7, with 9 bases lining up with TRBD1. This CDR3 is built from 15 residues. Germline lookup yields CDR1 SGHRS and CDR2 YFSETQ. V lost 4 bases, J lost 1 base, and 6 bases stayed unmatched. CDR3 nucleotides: TGCGCCAGCAGCAACACCGGGACAGGGTCCTACGAGCAGTACTTC. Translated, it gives CASSNTGTGSYEQYF. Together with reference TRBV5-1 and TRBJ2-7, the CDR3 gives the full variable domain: KAGVTQTPRYLIKTRGQQVTLSCSPISGHRSVSWYQQTPGQGLQFLFEYFSETQRNKGNFPGRFSGRQFSNSRSEMNVSTLELGDSALYLCASSNTGTGSYEQYFGPGTRLTVT.

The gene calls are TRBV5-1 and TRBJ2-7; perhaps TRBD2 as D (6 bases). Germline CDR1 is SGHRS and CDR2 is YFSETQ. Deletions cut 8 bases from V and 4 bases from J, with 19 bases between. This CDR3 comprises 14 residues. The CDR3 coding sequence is TGCGCCAGTCGATATAGGGCGGGACCTTACGAGCAGTACTTC. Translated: CASRYRAGPYEQYF.

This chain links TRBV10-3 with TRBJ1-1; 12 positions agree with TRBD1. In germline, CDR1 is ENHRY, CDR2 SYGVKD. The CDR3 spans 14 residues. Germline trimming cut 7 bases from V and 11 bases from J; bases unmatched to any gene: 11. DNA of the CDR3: TGTGCCATCAAGAACCCGGGACAGGGGGCGCATGCTTTCTTT. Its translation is CAIKNPGQGAHAFF.

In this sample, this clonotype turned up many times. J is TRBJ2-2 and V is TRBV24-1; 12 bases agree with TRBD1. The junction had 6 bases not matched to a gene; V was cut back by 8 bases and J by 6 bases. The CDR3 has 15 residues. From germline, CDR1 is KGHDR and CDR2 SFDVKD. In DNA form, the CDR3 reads TGTGCCACCACAGAGGGACAGGGGGCCCCCGGGGAGCTGTTTTTT. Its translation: CATTEGQGAPGELFF.

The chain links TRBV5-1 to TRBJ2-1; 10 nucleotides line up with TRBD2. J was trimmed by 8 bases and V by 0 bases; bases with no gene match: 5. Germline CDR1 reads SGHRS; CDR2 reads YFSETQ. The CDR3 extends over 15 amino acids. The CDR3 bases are TGCGCCAGCAGCTTGGATAGCGGGGGGACCGATGAGCAGTTCTTC. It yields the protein CASSLDSGGTDEQFF.

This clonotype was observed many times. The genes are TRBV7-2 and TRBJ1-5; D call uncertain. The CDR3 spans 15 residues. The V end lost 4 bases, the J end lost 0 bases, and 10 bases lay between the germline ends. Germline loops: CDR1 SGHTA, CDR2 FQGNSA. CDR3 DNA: TGTGCCAGCAGCTCCCGACCCTATAGCAATCAGCCCCAGCATTTT. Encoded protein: CASSSRPYSNQPQHF.

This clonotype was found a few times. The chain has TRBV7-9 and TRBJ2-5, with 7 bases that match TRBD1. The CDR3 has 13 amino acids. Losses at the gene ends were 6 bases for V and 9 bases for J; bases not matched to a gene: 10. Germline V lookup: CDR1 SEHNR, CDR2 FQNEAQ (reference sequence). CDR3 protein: CASSDITRGPQYF. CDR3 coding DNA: TGTGCCAGCAGTGACATCACAAGGGGGCCCCAGTACTTC.

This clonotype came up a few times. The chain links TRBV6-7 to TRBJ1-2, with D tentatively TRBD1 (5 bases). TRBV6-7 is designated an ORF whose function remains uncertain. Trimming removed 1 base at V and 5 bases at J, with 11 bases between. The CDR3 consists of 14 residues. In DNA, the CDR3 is TGTGCCAGCAGTTACTGGGGGTATGGATATGGCTACACCTTC. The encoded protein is CASSYWGYGYGYTF.

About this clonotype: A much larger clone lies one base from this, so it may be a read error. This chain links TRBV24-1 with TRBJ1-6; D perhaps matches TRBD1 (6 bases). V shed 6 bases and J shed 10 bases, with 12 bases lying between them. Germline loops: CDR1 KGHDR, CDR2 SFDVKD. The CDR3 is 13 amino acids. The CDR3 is CATSITGRSPLHF. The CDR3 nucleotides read TGTGCCACCAGTATAACAGGGAGATCACCCCTCCACTTT.

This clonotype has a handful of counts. CDR3: CASSLRISNQPQHF. CDR3 sequence (DNA): TGCGCCAGCAGCCTCAGGATTAGCAATCAGCCCCAGCATTTT. The gene calls are TRBV4-3 and TRBJ1-5; D uncertain. The CDR3 runs 14 residues. Trimming stripped 4 bases from V and 0 bases from J, with 7 bases between. The V gene's germline CDR1 is LGHNA and CDR2 YSLEER.

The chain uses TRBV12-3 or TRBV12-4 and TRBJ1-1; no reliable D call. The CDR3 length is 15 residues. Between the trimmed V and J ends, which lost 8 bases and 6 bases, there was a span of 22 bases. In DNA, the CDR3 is TGTGCCAGCTCCCAATCCGGGTTCCGCATTGCTGAAGCTTTCTTT. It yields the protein CASSQSGFRIAEAFF.

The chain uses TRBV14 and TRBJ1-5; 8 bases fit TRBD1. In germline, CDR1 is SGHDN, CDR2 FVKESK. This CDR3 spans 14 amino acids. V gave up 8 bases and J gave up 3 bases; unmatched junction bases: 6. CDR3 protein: CASSRGQDNQPQHF. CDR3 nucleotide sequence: TGTGCCAGCTCACGGGGACAGGACAATCAGCCCCAGCATTTT.

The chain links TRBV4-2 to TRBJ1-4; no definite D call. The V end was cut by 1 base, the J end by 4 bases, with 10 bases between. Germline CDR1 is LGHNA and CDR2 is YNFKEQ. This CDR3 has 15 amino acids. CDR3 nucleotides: TGTGCCAGCAGCCAAGCGGACGGTGATAATGAAAAACTGTTTTTT. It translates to CASSQADGDNEKLFF.

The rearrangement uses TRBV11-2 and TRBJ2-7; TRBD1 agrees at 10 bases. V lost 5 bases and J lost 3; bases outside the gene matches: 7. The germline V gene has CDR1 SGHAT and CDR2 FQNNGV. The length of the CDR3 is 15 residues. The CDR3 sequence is CASSQTGQGDYEQYF. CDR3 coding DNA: TGTGCCAGCAGCCAGACCGGACAGGGGGACTACGAGCAGTACTTC.

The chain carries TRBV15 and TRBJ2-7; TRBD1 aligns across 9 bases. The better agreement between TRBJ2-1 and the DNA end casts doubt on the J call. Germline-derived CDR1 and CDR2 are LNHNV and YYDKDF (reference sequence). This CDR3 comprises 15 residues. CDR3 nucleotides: TGTGCCACCAGCAGAGACCGGGACAGGGTGAATGAGCAGTTCTTC. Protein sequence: CATSRDRDRVNEQFF.

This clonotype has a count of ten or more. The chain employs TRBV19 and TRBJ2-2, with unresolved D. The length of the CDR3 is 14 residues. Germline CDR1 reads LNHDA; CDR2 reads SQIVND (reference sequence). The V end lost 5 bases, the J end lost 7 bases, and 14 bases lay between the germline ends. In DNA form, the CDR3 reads TGTGCCAGTAGTGTTTGGGGAATCGGCGGGGAGCTGTTTTTT. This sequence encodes CASSVWGIGGELFF.

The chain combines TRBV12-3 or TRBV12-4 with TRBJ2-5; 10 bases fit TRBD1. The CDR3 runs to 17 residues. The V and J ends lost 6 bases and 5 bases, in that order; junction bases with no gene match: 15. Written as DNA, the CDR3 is TGTGCCAGCAGCCCCGGTGCGGCGACAGGGGGCGAGGAGACCCAGTACTTC. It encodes CASSPGAATGGEETQYF.

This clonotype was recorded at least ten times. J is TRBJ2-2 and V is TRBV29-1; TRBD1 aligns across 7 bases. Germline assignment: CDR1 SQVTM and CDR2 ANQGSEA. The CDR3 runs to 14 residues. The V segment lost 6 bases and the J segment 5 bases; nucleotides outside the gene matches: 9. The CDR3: CSVDTGTVTGELFF. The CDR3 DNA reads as TGCAGCGTCGATACCGGGACAGTTACCGGGGAGCTGTTTTTT.

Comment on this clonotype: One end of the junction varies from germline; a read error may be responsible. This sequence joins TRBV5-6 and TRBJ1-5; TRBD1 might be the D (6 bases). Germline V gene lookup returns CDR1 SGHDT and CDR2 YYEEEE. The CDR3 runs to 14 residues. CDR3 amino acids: CASSFRGSSQPQHF. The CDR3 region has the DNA TGTGCCAGCAGCTTCAGGGGTAGCAGTCAGCCCCAGCATTTT.

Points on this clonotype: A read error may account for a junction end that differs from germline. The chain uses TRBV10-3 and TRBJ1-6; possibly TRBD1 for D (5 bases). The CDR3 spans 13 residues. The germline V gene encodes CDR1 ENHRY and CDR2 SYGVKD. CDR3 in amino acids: CASSDDSRSPLHF. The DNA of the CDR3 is TGTGCCAGCAGTGACGACAGTCGTTCACCCCTCCACTTT.

CDR3 region: CAISEHPGVEKLFF. The CDR3, as DNA: TGTGCCATCAGTGAACATCCGGGGGTGGAAAAACTGTTTTTT. This rearrangement joins TRBV10-3 to TRBJ1-4, with D possibly TRBD1 on 5 matching bases. The length of the CDR3 is 14 residues. Trimming left V 3 bases short and J 8 bases short, with 13 bases between. Germline CDR1 reads ENHRY; CDR2 reads SYGVKD.

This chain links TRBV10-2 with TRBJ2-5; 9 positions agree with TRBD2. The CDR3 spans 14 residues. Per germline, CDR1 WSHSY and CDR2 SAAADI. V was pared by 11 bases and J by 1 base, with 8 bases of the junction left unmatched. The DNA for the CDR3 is TGCGCCGTACGTACTAGCGGGCCCCAAGAGACCCAGTACTTC. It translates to CAVRTSGPQETQYF.

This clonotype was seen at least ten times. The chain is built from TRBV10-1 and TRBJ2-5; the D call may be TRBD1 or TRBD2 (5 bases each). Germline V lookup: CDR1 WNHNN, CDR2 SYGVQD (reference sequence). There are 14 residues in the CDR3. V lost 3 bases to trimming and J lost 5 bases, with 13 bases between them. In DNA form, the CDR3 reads TGCGCCAGCAGTGACTCGGGAAAGGGGGAGACCCAGTACTTC. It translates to CASSDSGKGETQYF.

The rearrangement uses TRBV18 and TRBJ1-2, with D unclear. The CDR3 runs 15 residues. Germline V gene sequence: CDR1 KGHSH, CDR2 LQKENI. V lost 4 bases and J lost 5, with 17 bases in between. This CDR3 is CASSRGLNQAYGYTF. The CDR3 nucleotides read TGTGCCAGCTCACGTGGACTGAACCAAGCTTATGGCTACACCTTC.

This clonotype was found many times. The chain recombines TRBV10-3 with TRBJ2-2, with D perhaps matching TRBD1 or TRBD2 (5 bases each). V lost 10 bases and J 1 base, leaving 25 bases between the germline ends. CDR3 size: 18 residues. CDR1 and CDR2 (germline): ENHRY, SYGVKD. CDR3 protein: CATSREYRDRENTGELFF. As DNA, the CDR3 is TGTGCCACCAGCCGCGAGTACCGGGACCGAGAGAACACCGGGGAGCTGTTTTTT.